A single sample gave rise to the 9 T cell receptor beta chains below, sequenced in a study of shared clonotypes between healthy human individuals. Clones were sequenced by immunoSEQ multiplex PCR, and TCRdb holds only the in-frame ones, with some missing. The data contain hundreds of thousands of clones, approximately 97% of them singletons. What was sequenced was naive CD4+ T cells sorted from blood. As to subset: CD45RA+ positively selected. The receptors here all came from a woman aged 25 to 39 in good health.

The V and J genes are TRBV9 and TRBJ2-2; 11 bases align to TRBD2. Trimming removed 1 base from V and 6 bases from J; junction bases left unmatched: 2. This CDR3 has 15 residues. Germline V gives CDR1 SGDLS, CDR2 YYNGEE. CDR3 amino acids: CASSVSLAGAGELFF. As DNA, the CDR3 is TGTGCCAGCAGCGTATCACTAGCGGGAGCCGGGGAGCTGTTTTTT.

The chain is built from TRBV19 and TRBJ1-5, with D hard to call. Germline V lookup: CDR1 LNHDA, CDR2 SQIVND (reference sequence). The CDR3 has 9 amino acids. Between the trimmed V and J ends, which lost 10 bases and 9 bases, there was a span of 7 bases. The DNA for the CDR3 is TGTGCCATCCCGGGGCCCCAGCATTTT. Amino acid sequence: CAIPGPQHF.

This clone has just one count. V is TRBV18 and J is TRBJ2-2; D remains unclear. The germline V and J ends were trimmed by 2 bases and 0 bases, with 7 bases remaining between them. The CDR3 is made up of 15 amino acids. Germline V CDR1 and CDR2: KGHSH, LQKENI. The CDR3 region is CASSPGASNTGELFF. The CDR3 nucleotides are TGTGCCAGCTCACCAGGAGCTTCGAACACCGGGGAGCTGTTTTTT.

V gene TRBV5-1 combines with J gene TRBJ2-1; 16 bases are a match to TRBD2. The CDR3 length is 15 residues. Germline V gene data show CDR1 as SGHRS and CDR2 as YFSETQ. J lost 8 bases, V lost 4 bases, and 3 bases had no gene match. This chain's CDR3 is CASSPGLAGGDEQFF. The CDR3 DNA reads TGCGCCAGCAGCCCGGGACTAGCGGGAGGGGATGAGCAGTTCTTC. The whole variable domain, remainder taken from reference TRBV5-1 and TRBJ2-1, is KAGVTQTPRYLIKTRGQQVTLSCSPISGHRSVSWYQQTPGQGLQFLFEYFSETQRNKGNFPGRFSGRQFSNSRSEMNVSTLELGDSALYLCASSPGLAGGDEQFFGPGTRLTVL.

The CDR3 coding sequence is TGCGCCAGCATCGGGAACACTGAAGCTTTCTTT. Its translation is CASIGNTEAFF. This chain connects TRBV5-1 to TRBJ1-1; D ambiguous. CDR3 length equals 11 residues. Trimming pared 6 bases from V and 1 base from J, leaving 4 bases between. The germline V gene encodes CDR1 SGHRS and CDR2 YFSETQ.

This clone was seen just once. The chain joins TRBV7-6 to TRBJ2-3, with D possibly being TRBD1 (6 bases). Germline-derived CDR1 and CDR2 are SGHVS and FNYEAQ. V was trimmed by 5 bases and J by 2 bases, leaving 20 bases between them. There are 17 residues in the CDR3. The CDR3 nucleotides are TGTGCCAGCAGCCCCGCCCCGGACAGTTCTATCACAGATACGCAGTATTTT. Its translation is CASSPAPDSSITDTQYF.

V gene TRBV20-1 combines with J gene TRBJ2-7; D possibly uses TRBD1 or TRBD2 (5 bases each). This CDR3 is 10 amino acids long. The V end lost 3 bases, the J end lost 6 bases, and 6 bases lay between the germline ends. The germline V gene has CDR1 DFQATT and CDR2 SNEGSKA (reference sequence). The CDR3 loop reads CSASGGEQYF. The CDR3 DNA follows: TGCAGTGCTAGTGGGGGCGAGCAGTACTTC.

The V call is TRBV18, the J call TRBJ2-5; D remains ambiguous. V lost 3 bases and J 2 bases, leaving 13 bases between the germline ends. This CDR3 has 15 residues. Germline lookup yields CDR1 KGHSH and CDR2 LQKENI. As DNA, the CDR3 is TGTGCCAGCTCACCCCTAACGGCCCGGCAAGAGACCCAGTACTTC. Translation gives CASSPLTARQETQYF.

V and J are TRBV7-9 and TRBJ2-7; 7 bases match TRBD1. This CDR3 comprises 15 residues. Per germline, CDR1 SEHNR and CDR2 FQNEAQ (reference sequence). The trim removed 8 bases at V and 3 bases at J, leaving 13 bases unmatched. The CDR3 is CASSPPGTAFYEQYF. The CDR3 DNA follows: TGTGCCAGCTCACCCCCCGGGACAGCATTCTACGAGCAGTACTTC.